The present T cell receptor beta chain was sequenced within a study of T cells in Graves' hyperthyroidism and ophthalmopathy. At the level of the study: At initial diagnosis, before any treatment had begun, peripheral blood was obtained.

Clinical Activity Scores of at least 3, NOSPECS grades of at least 4 and durations under 3 months characterized ophthalmopathy patients. Diagnostic assessment was based on clinical symptoms, serum thyroxine and TRAb, thyroid ultrasound and orbital computed tomography. Fresh peripheral blood, roughly 10 ml, was the source of the PBMCs. Germline V lookup: CDR1 DFQATT, CDR2 SNEGSKA (reference sequence). J lost 1 base, V lost 6 bases, and 4 bases had no gene match. The CDR3 contains 15 residues. RNA transcripts served as the template for amplifying TCR beta CDR3 regions. The TCR CDR3 was amplified in a first-round RT-PCR using the HTBI primer set. TCRdb redid the calling of the multiplex PCR reads with MiXCR, one entry per CDR3 protein. This table holds about 640,000 distinct CDR3 sequences, less than 25% found once. A few counts support this clonotype.

The sequencing sample was made of blood. This TCR was recovered from a man under 40 with Graves' ophthalmopathy. This chain joins TRBV20-1 and TRBJ2-1; 12 bases agree with TRBD2. For the CDR3, the DNA is TGCAGTGCAGAACTAGCGGGAGGTTCCTACAATGAGCAGTTCTTC. It yields the protein CSAELAGGSYNEQFF.